This TCR beta chain was retrieved from a study of shared clonotypes between healthy human individuals (dated by TCRdb to 2020 to 2022). Broadly, across the study: A couple of women and a few men aged 18 to 49 years were included in the cohort. For each donor, CD4 naive and CD4 memory were each given three plates, CD8 naive was given two plates, and CD8 memory was given one plate. Blood TCR repertoires of roughly five healthy adults were deeply sequenced to estimate repertoire size and the extent of clonotype sharing between individuals. Different laboratories and diverse techniques were used to prepare libraries and sequence TCR repertoires, to increase sequencing depth and limit assay-specific biases. Per donor, leukapheresis produced somewhere between about 0.94 and 9 billion PBMCs.

The full study reports these points: Sampling was restricted to blood, and TCR repertoires in tissues likely differ from the TCR repertoires found in blood. Pairwise subsampling led to the expectation that sequencing depth would affect the degree of clonotype sharing among donors. Because the study included a small number of donors, the genetic and exposure-history diversity represented was limited. Higher generation probabilities were observed for clonotypes shared by all four sorted-subset donors than for non-shared clonotypes. Naive subsets generally had larger estimated clonotype richness than memory subsets did. Incomplete sequencing was indicated by rarefaction of sorted-subset datasets, despite the large sequencing depth. Sharing across several donors was observed for about 5% of naive CD4, over 3% of naive CD8, about 2.3% of memory CD4, and roughly 0.4% of memory CD8 clonotypes.

TCR CDR3 regions were amplified from genomic DNA by multiplex PCR using the deep immunoSEQ assay. Extracted genomic DNA from each cell subset was spread evenly across all wells of several immunoSEQ 96-well plates, with each plate serving as a replicate. For sorted subsets, around 200 ng genomic DNA, equal to some 28,000 T cell genomes, was loaded into each replicate PCR. The purified libraries were quantified using a Qubit 3.0 fluorometer, sized with a Bioanalyzer 2100, and then quantified again using the KAPA Library Quantification kit. Every immunoSEQ 96-well plate was sequenced on a dedicated single-read 150-cycle Illumina NextSeq 550 flow cell. The paper's processing steps were these. Because the immunoSEQ output held only junctional sequences and lacked quality scores, the filtering could not match the filtering applied to full-length reads. Sequences were annotated with PyIR, a Python wrapper for IgBLAST v1.9, using IMGT germline references to assign V/J genes and CDR3. Any read was removed if the V/J assignment was weak (E-value above 1e-6), the CDR3 was missing, or the read contained stop codons, out-of-frame junctions, or ambiguous translated residues. V3J clonotypes were defined as sequences sharing an identical inferred V gene, J gene, and CDR3 amino acid sequence. To compute the percentage overlap between repertoires, the number of shared unique clonotypes was divided by the size of the smaller repertoire. Repertoire richness was assessed with RTK rarefaction, the Chao1 estimator, and Recon v2.1 estimates of unobserved clonotypes. For all TCRbeta clonotypes obtained by the gDNA method from a few donors, generation probabilities were computed with OLGA. Entries here come from immuneACCESS through TCRdb and include only in-frame sequences with V and J called. Some clones fail to appear in such tables; in the studies checked, an unresolved V gene covers under half of the shortfall, and the cause of the remainder is unknown. V and J calls and clone size are those listed in that table; D and trimming were worked out from the DNA. The sample table holds over 2,000,000 clones, of which about 94% were seen once. Roughly 1.7% of the sample is held by the ten biggest clonotypes.

For the CD8 naive samples, CD45RO-negative cells were positively selected for CCR7, yielding a CD45RA+CCR7+ population from which TemRA cells were excluded. Donors were healthy HIV-negative adults with no recently reported acute infections or vaccinations. Only Caucasian adults living in Nashville, Tennessee, USA were represented among the donors. Blood was obtained by leukapheresis, after which PBMCs were separated by Ficoll-Histopaque density gradient centrifugation and cryopreserved in liquid nitrogen vapor phase. Purity and quantity of every magnetically sorted T cell population were checked by analytical flow cytometry. From each sorted fraction, genomic DNA was isolated and quantified by UV absorbance on a Nanodrop 2000c. From the cysteine up to the phenylalanine, the CDR3 has a length of 18 residues. Left in the record is the CDR3 DNA by itself, 54 bases read in frame from the first base. The germline V gene yields MGHRA for CDR1 and YSYEKL for CDR2. Clipping removes 4 bases from V and 2 bases from J, with 11 as the unmatched junction base count.

Points on this clone: Its antigen target is currently unknown. No much larger clonotype is one base removed from it; base qualities were not supplied.

Sequenced sample: naive CD8+ T cells from PBMCs. In the paper's terms, the cell subset or site label means: CD45RA+CCR7+. The rearranged chain carries TRBV4-1 and TRBJ2-6, and 7 bases in between align with TRBD1. This receptor was taken from a man in his late teens or twenties in good health. Some clones in this sample may be carry-over from other donors' samples. The CDR3 loop reads CASSPATGTRTGANVLTF. The nucleotides read TGCGCCAGCAGCCCCGCGACAGGGACCAGGACTGGGGCCAACGTCCTGACTTTC.